A single sample is the source of the 20 T cell receptor beta chains below, sequenced in a study of cytomegalovirus exposure and HLA in healthy donors. PCR employed 60 Vbeta and 13 Jbeta primers. Sequenced by immunoSEQ multiplex PCR; TCRdb stores in-frame clones only, minus some. Here the sample spans approximately 110,000 clones, approximately 80% being singletons. Sequences were obtained from PBMCs. These receptors came from a man aged 50-60 years in good health and CMV-seronegative.

The rearrangement uses TRBV2 and TRBJ2-1, with unresolved D. CDR1 SNHLY and CDR2 FYNNEI come from the germline V gene. V gave up 7 bases and J gave up 7 bases, with 17 bases separating them. This CDR3 contains 14 residues. CDR3 region: CASIGSETSNEQFF. In DNA form, the CDR3 reads TGTGCCAGCATCGGCAGCGAGACCAGTAATGAGCAGTTCTTC. The whole variable domain, filled in from reference TRBV2 and TRBJ2-1, reads EPEVTQTPSHQVTQMGQEVILRCVPISNHLYFYWYRQILGQKVEFLVSFYNNEISEKSEIFDDQFSVERPDGSNFTLKIRSTKLEDSAMYFCASIGSETSNEQFFGPGTRLTVL.

This chain uses TRBV14 with TRBJ1-2; 10 bases match TRBD1. The CDR3 runs 16 residues. Germline V gene sequence: CDR1 SGHDN, CDR2 FVKESK. The V segment lost 1 base and the J segment 4 bases; nucleotides outside the gene matches: 6. Written as DNA, the CDR3 is TGTGCCAGCAGCCAAGGCCTTAGGGACAGGGGCTATGGCTACACCTTC. Protein sequence: CASSQGLRDRGYGYTF.

The chain links TRBV5-4 to TRBJ2-7, with 9 bases fitting TRBD2. The CDR3 runs to 15 residues. The V gene end was trimmed by 4 bases and the J gene end by 1 base; junction bases not matched to a gene: 6. Looked up from germline, CDR1 is SGHNT and CDR2 is YYREEE (reference sequence). The CDR3 DNA reads as TGTGCCAGCAGCGGGGGAAGCGGGAGGTCCTACGAGCAGTACTTC. Translating it yields CASSGGSGRSYEQYF.

The chain carries TRBV5-1 and TRBJ2-1; D call uncertain. Deletions cut 4 bases from V and 6 bases from J, with 11 bases between. The V gene's germline CDR1 is SGHRS and CDR2 YFSETQ. The CDR3 has 13 residues. Here the CDR3 reads CASSPRLGNEQFF. CDR3 nucleotides: TGCGCCAGCAGCCCGAGGTTGGGCAATGAGCAGTTCTTC.

J is TRBJ2-1 and V is TRBV19, with D maybe TRBD2 (5 bases). Germline CDR1 reads LNHDA; CDR2 reads SQIVND (reference sequence). The ends were cut back, 5 bases at V and 8 bases at J, with 16 bases in the middle. The CDR3 runs to 14 residues. This chain's CDR3 is CASSSEAFGHEQFF. The CDR3 bases are TGTGCCAGTAGTTCGGAGGCTTTTGGCCATGAGCAGTTCTTC.

This clone was detected only a few times. V is TRBV29-1 and J is TRBJ2-7; perhaps TRBD2 as D (6 bases). V lost 6 bases to trimming and J lost 1 base, with 19 bases between them. The CDR3 loop spans 15 amino acids. The germline CDR1 and CDR2 sequences are SQVTM and ANQGSEA. CDR3: CSVRDGGTPSYEQYF. The CDR3 DNA reads TGCAGCGTCCGGGACGGAGGGACTCCATCCTACGAGCAGTACTTC.

The chain couples TRBV2 to TRBJ1-6; D uncertain. Germline V gene lookup returns CDR1 SNHLY and CDR2 FYNNEI. The CDR3 sequence is 14 residues long. V was clipped by 1 base and J by 10 bases, with 11 bases between them. CDR3 DNA: TGTGCCAGCAGTGAAGAACGTCTGGGCTCACCCCTCCACTTT. This codes for CASSEERLGSPLHF.

This clone showed up just a few times. V usage is TRBV6-1 and J usage is TRBJ1-3; D is undetermined. Deletions cut 9 bases from V and 0 bases from J, with 15 bases between. Germline V gene data show CDR1 as MNHNS and CDR2 as SASEGT. The CDR3 is 15 residues long. The CDR3 spells CASNDLAPSGNTIYF. In DNA form, the CDR3 reads TGTGCCAGTAACGACTTAGCCCCCTCTGGAAACACCATATATTTT.

In DNA form, the CDR3 reads TGTGCCAGTAGTTTACGGACAGGAATTAATGAAAAACTGTTTTTT. Translation: CASSLRTGINEKLFF. V gene TRBV19 combines with J gene TRBJ1-4; 7 positions match TRBD1. With 5 bases clipped from V and 4 bases from J, the junction kept 7 bases outside the gene matches. This CDR3 region has 15 residues. Germline values: CDR1 LNHDA, CDR2 SQIVND (reference sequence).

This clone was counted a few times. CDR3 amino acids: CASSGTGRADTQYF. The CDR3 DNA reads as TGTGCCAGCAGCGGGACAGGGCGTGCAGATACGCAGTATTTT. This chain uses TRBV6-6 with TRBJ2-3; the match to TRBD1 covers 9 bases. From germline, CDR1 is MNHNY and CDR2 SVGAGI (reference sequence). The trim removed 6 bases at V and 4 bases at J, leaving 5 bases unmatched. CDR3 length: 14 amino acids.

The chain has TRBV29-1 and TRBJ2-5; 9 bases are shared with TRBD2. Germline lookup yields CDR1 SQVTM and CDR2 ANQGSEA. This CDR3 has 12 residues. The V and J ends lost 6 bases and 5 bases, in that order; junction bases with no gene match: 4. Here the CDR3 reads CSVVAGDETQYF. The CDR3 DNA reads TGCAGCGTAGTAGCGGGAGATGAGACCCAGTACTTC.

This clone has a single count. The J gene is TRBJ2-5, the V gene TRBV29-1; maybe TRBD2 (6 bases). Judging by the DNA end, TRBJ2-7 fits better; the J call may be wrong. The CDR3 length is 14 residues. Per the germline V gene, CDR1 is SQVTM and CDR2 is ANQGSEA. The CDR3 loop reads CSVGGDRGLNEQYF. CDR3 nucleotides: TGCAGCGTTGGGGGGGATCGAGGGTTGAACGAGCAGTACTTC.

In its sample, this clone was seen a few times. The rearrangement uses TRBV27 and TRBJ2-7; 7 bases are shared with TRBD1. Germline V lookup: CDR1 MNHEY, CDR2 SMNVEV (reference sequence). The V and J ends lost 6 bases and 0 bases, in that order; junction bases with no gene match: 8. The CDR3 is 15 amino acids. CDR3 protein: CASSPWDSVSYEQYF. In nucleotides, the CDR3 is TGTGCCAGCAGCCCCTGGGACAGTGTCTCCTACGAGCAGTACTTC.

The V gene is TRBV7-3, the J gene TRBJ2-3; D is ambiguous. CDR1 and CDR2 (germline): SGHTA, FQGTGA. The CDR3 spans 14 residues. The V end lost 5 bases, the J end lost 0 bases, and 9 bases lay between the germline ends. The CDR3 sequence is CASSDGASTDTQYF. CDR3 coding DNA: TGTGCCAGCAGCGACGGAGCTAGCACAGATACGCAGTATTTT.

The CDR3, as DNA: TGTGCCAGCAGCCCAACGGGGGGACACACCGGGGAGCTGTTTTTT. Protein: CASSPTGGHTGELFF. This chain joins TRBV11-3 and TRBJ2-2, with TRBD2 matching over 7 bases. V was pared by 5 bases and J by 3 bases, with 6 bases of the junction left unmatched. Germline lookup yields CDR1 SGHNT and CDR2 YENEEA. This CDR3 has 15 residues.

In DNA, the CDR3 is TGTGCCAGCAGCTTAGGACCCCACAGGGTACTAGGGGTAAATCAGCCCCAGCATTTT. Amino acids: CASSLGPHRVLGVNQPQHF. The chain couples TRBV7-2 to TRBJ1-5, with D possibly TRBD1 on 6 matching bases. The germline V gene has CDR1 SGHTA and CDR2 FQGNSA. The V and J ends lost 1 base and 4 bases respectively, with 23 bases between them. This CDR3 contains 19 residues.

This chain links TRBV5-1 with TRBJ1-6; 8 bases are a match to TRBD1. Germline assignment: CDR1 SGHRS and CDR2 YFSETQ. The CDR3 loop spans 16 amino acids. J was trimmed by 8 bases and V by 2 bases; bases with no gene match: 9. CDR3 in amino acids: CASSLGQGRGDSPLHF. As DNA, the CDR3 is TGCGCCAGCAGCTTAGGACAGGGCCGGGGGGATTCACCCCTCCACTTT.

The chain combines TRBV4-1 with TRBJ1-2; 7 nucleotides line up with TRBD1. Germline V gives CDR1 MGHRA, CDR2 YSYEKL. This CDR3 comprises 16 residues. Losses at the gene ends were 0 bases for V and 5 bases for J; bases not matched to a gene: 9. CDR3 nucleotides: TGCGCCAGCAGCCAAGATCCTGGCAGGGGGGATTATGGCTACACCTTC. Protein: CASSQDPGRGDYGYTF.

The chain joins TRBV6-4 to TRBJ2-3, with 10 bases lining up with TRBD1. CDR3 length equals 15 residues. The junction had 1 base not matched to a gene; V was cut back by 1 base and J by 3 bases. The germline CDR1 and CDR2 sequences are MRHNA and SNTAGT. CDR3 residues: CASSDWGQGTDTQYF. CDR3 in DNA: TGTGCCAGCAGTGACTGGGGACAGGGGACAGATACGCAGTATTTT.

This sequence joins TRBV7-2 and TRBJ2-5, with 10 bases aligning to TRBD2. The V gene end was trimmed by 0 bases and the J gene end by 5 bases; junction bases not matched to a gene: 6. The length of the CDR3 is 16 residues. CDR1 and CDR2 (germline): SGHTA, FQGNSA. The CDR3 nucleotides read TGTGCCAGCAGCTTAGCTAGCGGGGGGCGGCGGGAGACCCAGTACTTC. It encodes CASSLASGGRRETQYF.